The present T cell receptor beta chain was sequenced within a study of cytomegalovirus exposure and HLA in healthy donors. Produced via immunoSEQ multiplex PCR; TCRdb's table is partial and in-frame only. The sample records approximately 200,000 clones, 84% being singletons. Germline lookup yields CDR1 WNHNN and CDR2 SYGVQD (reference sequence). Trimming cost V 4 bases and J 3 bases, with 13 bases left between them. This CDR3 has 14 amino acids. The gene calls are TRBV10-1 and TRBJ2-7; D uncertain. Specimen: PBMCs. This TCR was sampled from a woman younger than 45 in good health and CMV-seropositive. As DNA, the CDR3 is TGCGCCAGCAGTGGTTTGGCTACGGGCTACGAGCAGTACTTC. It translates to CASSGLATGYEQYF.